These 10 T cell receptor beta chains were all obtained from the same sample, sequenced in a study of blood T cell repertoires in COVID-19. Profiled with immunoSEQ multiplex PCR; TCRdb holds only in-frame clones, not every one. The table lists about 78,000 clones, around 87% of them singletons. The material sequenced was peripheral blood. The receptors were sampled from a woman older than 75 with active or convalescent COVID-19.

This chain joins TRBV18 and TRBJ2-1; D unclear. V was clipped by 0 bases and J by 7 bases, with 7 bases between them. Per the germline V gene, CDR1 is KGHSH and CDR2 is LQKENI. The CDR3 sequence is 13 residues long. CDR3 sequence (DNA): TGTGCCAGCTCACCACCCTCTAGGAATGAGCAGTTCTTC. This encodes CASSPPSRNEQFF.

This clone appeared a single time. This chain uses TRBV27 with TRBJ1-2, with D maybe TRBD1 (6 bases). Germline-derived CDR1 and CDR2 are MNHEY and SMNVEV (reference sequence). CDR3 length: 14 amino acids. Trimming left V 3 bases short and J 4 bases short, with 12 bases between. DNA for the CDR3: TGTGCCAGCAGTTTGCACAGGGATGGCTATGGCTACACCTTC. Translating it yields CASSLHRDGYGYTF.

This sequence joins TRBV27 and TRBJ2-4, with D possibly being TRBD1 (5 bases). Germline V gives CDR1 MNHEY, CDR2 SMNVEV (reference sequence). The CDR3 sequence is 18 residues long. Trimming left V 0 bases short and J 0 bases short, with 15 bases between. The CDR3 nucleotides read TGTGCCAGCAGTTTATCGTCAGGGCCAATTCTAGCCAAAAACATTCAGTACTTC. Amino acids: CASSLSSGPILAKNIQYF.

The V gene is TRBV18, the J gene TRBJ2-3; D gene unclear. The germline CDR1 and CDR2 sequences are KGHSH and LQKENI. Trimming cost V 4 bases and J 1 base, with 12 bases left between them. This CDR3 has 15 residues. CDR3 residues: CASSRLSDGTDTQYF. CDR3 nucleotide sequence: TGTGCCAGCTCACGCCTCTCAGATGGCACAGATACGCAGTATTTT. Variable domain in full (rest from reference TRBV18 and TRBJ2-3): NAGVMQNPRHLVRRRGQEARLRCSPMKGHSHVYWYRQLPEEGLKFMVYLQKENIIDESGMPKERFSAEFPKEGPSILRIQQVVRGDSAAYFCASSRLSDGTDTQYFGPGTRLTVL.

The chain uses TRBV18 and TRBJ2-7; possible D gene TRBD1, 6 bases. Per germline, CDR1 KGHSH and CDR2 LQKENI. Trimming removed 6 bases from V and 5 bases from J, with 8 bases in between. This CDR3 region has 11 residues. The CDR3 reads CASSYRDEQYF. CDR3 nucleotides: TGTGCCAGCTCTTACAGGGACGAGCAGTACTTC.

CDR3 loop: CSARNEKLFF. CDR3 nucleotide sequence: TGCAGCGCTCGTAATGAAAAACTGTTTTTT. The V and J genes are TRBV29-1 and TRBJ1-4; the D is unclear. This CDR3 spans 10 amino acids. Germline V gene sequence: CDR1 SQVTM, CDR2 ANQGSEA. With 7 bases removed from V and 4 bases from J, the gap between germline ends came to 4 bases. Variable domain in full (rest from reference TRBV29-1 and TRBJ1-4): SAVISQKPSRDICQRGTSLTIQCQVDSQVTMMFWYRQQPGQSLTLIATANQGSEATYESGFVIDKFPISRPNLTFSTLTVSNMSPEDSSIYLCSARNEKLFFGSGTQLSVL.

The chain employs TRBV4-3 and TRBJ2-3; D unresolved. The CDR3 has 14 amino acids. V was pared by 0 bases and J by 3 bases, with 7 bases between. Germline loops: CDR1 LGHNA, CDR2 YSLEER. This CDR3 is CASSQDARTDTQYF. For the CDR3, the DNA is TGCGCCAGCAGCCAAGATGCGCGGACAGATACGCAGTATTTT.

The V call is TRBV10-1, the J call TRBJ1-1; D is possibly TRBD1 (6 bases). V dropped 0 bases and J dropped 7 bases, with 15 bases sitting between them. Germline V gene data show CDR1 as WNHNN and CDR2 as SYGVQD (reference sequence). The CDR3 totals 15 residues. The CDR3 reads CASSESKGGRGEAFF. The CDR3 DNA follows: TGCGCCAGCAGTGAGTCGAAGGGGGGGCGCGGTGAAGCTTTCTTT.

V usage is TRBV19 and J usage is TRBJ1-1; TRBD1 is a possible D gene (6 bases). The CDR3 has 15 residues. The germline V and J ends were trimmed by 5 bases and 2 bases, with 15 bases remaining between them. The germline gives CDR1 LNHDA, CDR2 SQIVND (reference sequence). The CDR3 loop is CASSSSTGVNTEAFF. The CDR3 nucleotides are TGTGCCAGTAGTTCATCGACAGGAGTAAACACTGAAGCTTTCTTT.

This clone was seen just once. The V and J genes are TRBV27 and TRBJ2-3, with 7 bases matching TRBD2. The junction had 8 bases not matched to a gene; V was cut back by 2 bases and J by 0 bases. CDR1 is MNHEY, CDR2 SMNVEV, per germline (reference sequence). The CDR3 spans 17 residues. The CDR3 coding sequence is TGTGCCAGCAGTTTAGCTAGCGGTGCTACTAGCACAGATACGCAGTATTTT. It specifies CASSLASGATSTDTQYF.